The sequence of this T cell receptor (beta chain) was determined in a study of cytomegalovirus exposure and HLA in healthy donors (dated by TCRdb to between 2016 and 2019). Background on the whole study: According to an earlier analysis of several hundred of the donors, some 180 million T cells yielded roughly 110 million unique TCR beta sequences and about 300 Gb of sequence data. About 300 gigabases of sequencing data and approximately 85 million unique TCR sequences were included in an early release covering roughly 700 HLA-typed donors. Of the approximately 400 genotyped donors, approximately 82% fell in the genetic ancestry cluster associated with self-reported Caucasian donors. The aim of the study was to test whether cataloging public T cell receptors could identify signatures of past pathogen exposure. The study used immunosequencing to profile the T cell repertoires of hundreds of subjects and linked those repertoires to cytomegalovirus serostatus. Besides the first cohort of approximately 670 subjects, a separate validation cohort made up of over 100 different subjects was used. The study combined high-throughput TCR immunosequencing, statistical association of individual TCRs with disease status, and machine learning to predict cytomegalovirus infection status. A later analysis re-examined previously published TCR beta repertoires from more than 650 donors and added high-resolution HLA genotyping to investigate patterns of TCR occurrence. Rather than using new phenotypic data, the later analysis identified candidate immune exposures from TCR beta sequences and from how often those sequences occurred across donors. In an earlier analysis of over 550 of the donors, high-throughput TCR beta sequencing was used to judge whether each TCR beta V gene segment behaved as functional or pseudogenic. Alongside the repertoire data, information on donor age, sex, ethnicity and CMV serostatus was compiled. A later genetic analysis took genome-wide SNP genotypes for about 55% of the 666 donors and used that subset as a discovery cohort. Every repertoire in the discovery cohort had been generated on one and the same sequencing platform. HLA typing included class I and class II loci at four-digit resolution. The number of typed donors differed by locus: about 620-640 for A, B, C, DRB1 and DQB1; some 500 for DQA1; fewer than 610 for DPA1; and 450 to 480 for DPB1. Roughly five DR-DQ haplotypes were treated as single units for association and clustering because of strong linkage in the cohort. Among around 400 genotyped donors of the cohort, an average of roughly 230,000 unique TCR beta nucleotide sequences was sequenced per donor, of which roughly 17% were non-productive.

This clone was detected once. Its antigen is currently not known. Base qualities are missing; no much larger clone stands one base away. The germline ends are 6 bases apart after V is trimmed by 1 base and J by 3 bases. CDR1 and CDR2 are drawn from the germline V gene: SGHAT, FQNNGV. Counted from cysteine to phenylalanine, this CDR3 has 14 amino acids. Only CDR3 DNA remains: 42 bases, in frame from the first base. Study-wide conclusions, independent of this receptor: Correlated functional status among segregating V segments might reflect linkage disequilibrium, but an unknown experimental factor could not be ruled out. When HLA alleles, especially DR and DQ, strongly co-occurred, attributing TCR associations to individual alleles was difficult. CMV serostatus was the only immune exposure information available for the cohort. A cluster of highly shared sequence variants was judged likely to be a technical artifact of the sequencing pipeline. Some 15 rarely observed V segments, including chromosome 9 orphons, were excluded from the earlier analysis of several hundred of the donors because counts were too low. In an earlier analysis of about 600 of the donors, most TCR beta V segments appeared in productive rearrangements about 90% or about 30% of the time, broadly matching IMGT annotations. Because HLA typing was unavailable for some donors at each locus, only the typed subset was used in association tests. Sequencing depth was assumed to be roughly uniform across donors in the presence/absence analyses, though that assumption may not hold. The classifier was reported to diagnose cytomegalovirus status with high specificity and sensitivity in both the original cohort and the validation cohort. At a false discovery rate of 0.05, a later analysis linked under 20,000 TCR beta sequences to specific HLA alleles. In a later analysis, TCR association rates were found to vary across HLA loci, with the most associated TCRs seen for DRB1 alleles and the fewest for HLA-C alleles. Only TCR beta chains were sequenced in this cohort, and the absence of alpha or paired-chain data limited detectable features. Because the 87-base-pair reads could not distinguish some IMGT-functional V segments, including TRBV6-2 and TRBV6-3, those segments were excluded. According to a later genetic analysis, donors in an Asian-associated ancestry cluster had fewer N-insertions in productive TCRs than the roughly 700-donor mean. A further reported finding was that TCR beta sequences accurately predicted the HLA-A and HLA-B alleles for most subjects in the first cohort. The study listed 150 to 200 TCR beta chains as associated with cytomegalovirus. A later genetic analysis associated a missense DCLRE1C variant with V-gene and J-gene trimming of TCR beta chains, and an independent cohort replicated the association. In vitro tests confirmed that a few of the cytomegalovirus-associated TCR beta chains recognize cytomegalovirus antigens. In a later analysis, HLA-associated TCR beta chains showed more clonal expansion and lower generation probabilities than non-associated chains that were equally common. It was suggested by the authors that the approach could potentially be generalized to other disease states and immunological phenotypes. A later analysis reported that several top co-occurrence clusters appeared linked to parvovirus B19, influenza, CMV and Epstein-Barr virus. Most CMV-associated TCR beta chains appeared to be HLA-restricted in a later analysis, and the HLA associations seemed to be driven largely by CMV exposure. Across donors, most TCR sequences were observed very rarely, whereas some public TCRs were present in many individuals.

Receptors were amplified or captured by the immunoSEQ multiplex PCR assay. For the multiplex PCR, a mixture combining 60 forward primers for TCR Vbeta segments and 13 reverse primers for TCR Jbeta segments was used. The CDR3 region of rearranged TCR beta genes was amplified from genomic DNA with a multiplex PCR assay. Amplified TCR beta libraries were sequenced as 87-base-pair reads on the Illumina HiSeq System. Per the authors' processing: In a later analysis, about 80 million unique TCR beta chains were counted across the roughly 610 repertoires, and roughly 9.9 million of these chains were shared by at least two donors. Raw reads were error-corrected and collapsed into unique sequences with a nearest-neighbor algorithm that merged closely related sequences to remove PCR and sequencing errors. Alignment of CDR3 sequences to IMGT reference sequences was used to assign V, D and J gene segments. Each retained sequence needed at least a six-nucleotide match to both a V gene segment and a J gene segment. A rearrangement counted as productive if the CDR3 had no stop codons and remained in frame with V and J, and every other rearrangement counted as non-productive. CDR3 was defined according to IMGT convention as the region running from the second conserved V-encoded cysteine to the conserved J-encoded phenylalanine. The earlier analysis of about 500 of the donors excluded sequences that lacked an unambiguous match to a single V gene segment. An earlier analysis of about 590 of the donors classified V segments as functional when productive rearrangements were above 56.7% and as segregating when the standard deviation between donors was above 5%. A statistical classification framework was developed to diagnose cytomegalovirus status using the catalog of TCR beta chain sequences. In a later analysis, TCR nucleotide sequences were compared against IMGT/GENE-DB human TR gene sequences so that V and J genes could be assigned. The TCRdist pipeline was used in a later analysis to assign CDR3 sequences and most-parsimonious VDJ recombination scenarios. In a later analysis, each TCR beta chain was defined by its CDR3 amino acid sequence together with its V-gene family, and reads lacking a unique V-gene family were excluded. To address suspected cross-contamination and a sequencing artifact, a later analysis removed around 600 highly shared, low-generation-probability nucleotide sequences. In a later analysis, a clonal expansion index for each public chain was calculated from normalized within-repertoire ranks of inferred template counts. A later analysis computed generation probabilities with a VDJ recombination model fitted to out-of-frame rearrangements, and checked the results against IGoR. A later analysis scored TCR-TCR, TCR-HLA and TCR-CMV co-occurrence with hypergeometric tests, applying a repertoire-size bias correction to TCR pairs. False discovery rates were estimated in a later analysis by permuting HLA or CMV assignments 20 times. In a later analysis, co-occurring TCRs were grouped with DBSCAN, and TCRdist sequence similarity was added when clustering was performed within HLA-allele-positive subsets. Co-occurrence clustering excluded repertoires with fewer than 30,000 or more than 120,000 public chains, plus five with anomalous nucleotide sharing. The immuneACCESS repertoire file appears here via TCRdb, limited to in-frame rearrangements. These files lack a portion of the clones; in checked studies, under half of the deficit traces to unresolved V genes, and the cause of the others is not known. The V and J calls and clone size were taken over from that table, and D and trimming were inferred from the DNA. The sample includes over 150,000 clones, with 70% to 80% observed a single time. The ten top clones hold roughly 2% of the sample.

In total, approximately 700 healthy bone marrow donors made up the cohort. Cohort members were all nominally healthy when sampled, although unrecorded immune exposures were likely present. The donor tested CMV seronegative, placing the donor among the 350 to 400 seronegative members of the cohort. Each donor provided a peripheral blood sample, and peripheral blood mononuclear cells were used for TCR beta sequencing. Genomic DNA extraction from the blood cell samples was performed with the Qiagen DNeasy Blood Extraction Kit. This sequence uses TRBV11-2 and TRBJ1-4, with the identity of the D gene unclear. The clonotype originates from a man aged 30-40 years in good health and CMV-seronegative. The source material was PBMCs. CDR3 loop: CASSLGGPNEKLFF. The DNA sequence reads TGTGCCAGCAGCTTAGGAGGGCCTAATGAAAAACTGTTTTTT.